This T cell receptor (beta chain) was observed in a study of blood T cell repertoires in COVID-19 (dated by TCRdb to 2020 to 2021). Regarding the research as a whole: Samples covering the acute and convalescent phases of COVID-19 were provided by collaborators in the United States, Italy and Spain. The dataset comprised deeply sampled blood TCRbeta repertoires from subjects exposed to, actively infected with, or recovered from COVID-19. The material from the prospective study consisted of cDNA or gDNA derived from T cells, B-cell-depleted T cells, or PBMCs. Sample metadata almost always included a de-identified subject ID, COVID-19 status, age in years and sex. The samples were drawn from the first 160 participants of the ongoing ImmuneRACE study and from 1,254 subjects provided by 6 global collaborators. Where available, HLA class I and class II types were obtained from metadata supplied by the sample provider rather than from assay-based typing. A freely available public database, intended as a resource for researchers studying the immune response to SARS-CoV-2, is where the repertoires were released.

Whole blood was collected in K2EDTA tubes by collaborating institutions according to the institutions' own protocols. For TCRbeta analysis, collaborator samples were shipped as frozen whole blood, as isolated PBMCs, or as DNA extracted from either sample type. Overall study outcomes, separate from this receptor: The quantity of clinical and demographic metadata differed by source and by participant and was supplied without curation.

TCRbeta CDR3 regions were amplified from genomic DNA by means of the immunoSEQ Assay, a bias-controlled multiplex PCR. The authors' pipeline ran thus. Nucleated cell counts per sample were estimated from amplification of reference gene primers within the assay. Sequence reads were collapsed and filtered to measure the absolute abundance of every unique TCRbeta CDR3 rearrangement. For each sample, productive Simpson clonality was calculated by taking the square root of Simpson's diversity index across productive rearrangements. As stored in TCRdb, this immuneACCESS dataset retains in-frame rearrangements with V and J assigned. A fraction of the clones does not appear; measured against another copy, unresolved V genes explain less than half of the discrepancy, and the remainder lacks a known reason. V, J and clone size derive from that table, while D and trimming were established from the DNA sequence. The sample yields 150,000 to 200,000 clones; over 60% were counted once. The ten largest account for approximately 26% of the sample.

As concerns this clone: Its recognized antigen is unknown. The record has no base qualities; no much larger clone is one base away.

Its CDR3 holds 17 amino acids, cysteine through phenylalanine. The kept DNA is CDR3 alone, 51 bases in frame from the first base. CDR1 and CDR2 were assigned from the germline V gene (reference sequence) as SGHNT and YYREEE. The germline V and J ends show losses of 4 bases and 5 bases respectively, and no gene match explains 17 bases of the junction. Specimen: peripheral blood. The V and J genes are TRBV5-4 and TRBJ2-7, with TRBD2 identical over 8 junction bases. This TCR came from a woman aged 70-85 years with acute or convalescent COVID-19. The sequenced DNA: TGTGCCAGCAGCCCGGAGGGCCGCGGGGGGTCTTTGCACGAGCAGTACTTC. Translation gives CASSPEGRGGSLHEQYF.